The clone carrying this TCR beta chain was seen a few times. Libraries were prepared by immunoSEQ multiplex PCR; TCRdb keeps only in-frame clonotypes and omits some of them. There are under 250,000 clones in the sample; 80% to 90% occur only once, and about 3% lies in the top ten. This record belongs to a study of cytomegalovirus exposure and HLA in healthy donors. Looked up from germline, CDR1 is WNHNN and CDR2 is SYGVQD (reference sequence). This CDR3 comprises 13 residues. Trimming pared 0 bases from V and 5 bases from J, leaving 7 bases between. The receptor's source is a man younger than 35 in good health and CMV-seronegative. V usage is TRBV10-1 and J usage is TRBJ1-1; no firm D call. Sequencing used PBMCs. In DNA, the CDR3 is TGCGCCAGCAGTGAGTCGGGCGGGACTGAAGCTTTCTTT. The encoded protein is CASSESGGTEAFF.